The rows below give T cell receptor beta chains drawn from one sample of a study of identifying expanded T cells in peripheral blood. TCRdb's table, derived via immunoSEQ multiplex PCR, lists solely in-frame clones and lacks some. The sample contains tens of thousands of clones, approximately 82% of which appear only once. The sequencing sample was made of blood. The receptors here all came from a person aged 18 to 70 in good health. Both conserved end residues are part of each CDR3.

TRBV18,CASSGQVAKNIQYF
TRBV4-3,CASSQWTSSYEQYF
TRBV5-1,CASSLLVPADTQYF
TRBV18,CASSLGQSVYGYTF
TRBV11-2,CASSLSSGANVLTF
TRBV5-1,CASSRRDYPNTGELFF
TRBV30,CAWSVSWTGGLTDTQYF
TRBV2,CASSSNQPQHF
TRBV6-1,CASSVVGNTIYF
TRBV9,CASSLRSREIDEQFF
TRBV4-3,CASSQEWVGSYEQYF
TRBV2,CASSTRTGNEGNIQYF
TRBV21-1,CASSKGWRLSANYGYTF
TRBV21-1,CASSRRPSPVPGLAGGSSYEQYF
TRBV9,CASSSQGTGNTIYF
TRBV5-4,CASSGSGVYEQYF
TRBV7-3,CASSTSGQAFF
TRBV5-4,CASTRDRDSYTF
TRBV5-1,CASSLVGQNSNYGYTF
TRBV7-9,CASSFSNTEAFF
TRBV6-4,CASRRRGLEQFF
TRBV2,CASSAGNSGNTIYF
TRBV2,CASLLGARNTGELFF
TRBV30,CAWSVRQERELFF
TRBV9,CASSVTSGKGYEQYF
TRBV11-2,CASSSGLADNEQFF
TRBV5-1,CASFTLKGGVRGWILAKNIQYF
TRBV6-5,CATSRGFPGNTIYF
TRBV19,CATLDPRGSYEQYF
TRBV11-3,CASSLARTTYNEQFF
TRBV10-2,CASSGGGKISDTQYF
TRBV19,CASSILGLAGDTGELFF
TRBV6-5,CASSRFSQAQETQYF
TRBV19,CASSIEARGYIQYF
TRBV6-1,CASRREGKLQETQYF
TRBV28,CASRGTPSNEQFF
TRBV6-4,CASSEAGGTDTQYF
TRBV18,CASSPEGYTEAFF
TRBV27,CASSPPARHNEQFF
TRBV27,CASSRGPNTDTQYF
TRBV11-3,CASSLAKETQYF
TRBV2,CASSEALRGGYTF
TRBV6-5,CASSYGGETQYF
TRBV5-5,CASSLAAGSYGYTF
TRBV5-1,CASRRDRGPGKLFF
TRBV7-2,CASSPGGTRRRYEQYF
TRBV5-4,CASSPGSSGRPYEQYF
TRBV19,CASSTSGPSAKNIQYF
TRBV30,CAWSAFSASVSEQYF
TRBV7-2,CASSLGLPDGSIF
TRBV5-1,CASSLSGGNYGYTF
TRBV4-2,CASSQDQRSGTGTDTQYF